This passage covers 14 T cell receptor beta chains from one sample sequenced in a study of human T cells and chemical hapten exposure. The time point is: pre-sensitization, week 0. Documented treatment: therapeutic diphenylcyclopropenone sensitization with weekly scalp DPC. Each CDR3 protein is one row after TCRdb ran MiXCR on the RACE reads. This table has over 30,000 distinct CDR3 sequences, 6% to 9.5% appearing once. The sequencing used whole blood, collected in connection with sensitization to the hapten diphenylcyclopropenone (DPC). These receptors came from a woman between 50 and 59 years old with alopecia areata. Some clones in this sample may be carry-over from other donors' samples.

This clonotype was seen repeatedly, ten times or more. The chain recombines TRBV14 with TRBJ2-1, with TRBD2 matching 11 bases. Germline V gene data show CDR1 as SGHDN and CDR2 as FVKESK. V was pared by 5 bases and J by 6 bases, with 6 bases of the junction left unmatched. CDR3 length: 15 amino acids. CDR3 loop: CASSKVAGGRNEQFF. The CDR3 DNA sequence: TGTGCCAGCAGCAAAGTAGCGGGAGGGCGCAATGAGCAGTTCTTC.

Remarks on this clonotype: A read error may explain this, as a much larger clone is one base away. The J gene is TRBJ2-7, the V gene TRBV5-1, with 8 positions matching TRBD2. CDR3 length equals 17 residues. Germline CDR1 and CDR2: SGHRS and YFSETQ. CDR3 bases: TGCGCCAGGAGCTCTTTGCCACTGGCTAGCGGGTCGTACGAGCAGTACTTC. Encoded protein: CARSSLPLASGSYEQYF.

As regards this clonotype: This may be a read error, as it is one base from a much larger clone. The CDR3 spells CASIVGDRWADTQYF. CDR3 nucleotides: TGTGCCAGCATTGTTGGGGACAGGTGGGCAGATACGCAGTATTTT. The V call is TRBV2, the J call TRBJ2-3, with TRBD1 identical over 8 bases. Germline trimming cut 7 bases from V and 4 bases from J; bases unmatched to any gene: 10. The CDR3 covers 15 residues. Germline-derived CDR1 and CDR2 are SNHLY and FYNNEI.

On this clonotype itself: A read error may explain this, as a much larger clone is one base away. The rearrangement links TRBV20-1 to TRBJ2-3; 8 bases fit TRBD2. The germline V gene encodes CDR1 DFQATT and CDR2 SNEGSKA (reference sequence). Trimming took 6 bases from V and 5 from J; bases not matched to a gene: 13. The CDR3 has 15 amino acids. The CDR3 protein is CSAVLADHPIDTQYF. The CDR3 DNA reads TGCAGTGCGGTACTAGCGGACCATCCCATAGATACGCAGTATTTT.

This clonotype was seen ten or more times. The chain couples TRBV28 to TRBJ2-6; D is ambiguous. Germline CDR1 and CDR2: MDHEN and SYDVKM. The CDR3 totals 13 residues. V shed 5 bases and J shed 2 bases, with 4 bases lying between them. The CDR3 loop is CASSPPGANVLTF. The CDR3 DNA reads TGTGCCAGCAGTCCTCCTGGGGCCAACGTCCTGACTTTC.

The sample holds a few counts of this clonotype. CDR3 in DNA: TGTGCCAGCAGTAGGAAGACAGGGGGCGTAGCAGATACGCAGTATTTT. Protein product: CASSRKTGGVADTQYF. V gene TRBV6-5 combines with J gene TRBJ2-3; the match to TRBD1 covers 10 bases. The CDR3 has 16 residues. Germline V gives CDR1 MNHEY, CDR2 SVGAGI. V was clipped by 5 bases and J by 4 bases; unmatched bases: 9.

This clonotype showed up many times. The chain is built from TRBV24-1 and TRBJ2-1, with 11 nucleotides matching TRBD2. V lost 4 bases, J lost 4 bases, and 8 bases stayed unmatched. The CDR3 has 17 residues. Germline V gives CDR1 KGHDR, CDR2 SFDVKD. CDR3 sequence reads: CATSDPATSGSYNEQFF. CDR3 nucleotide sequence: TGTGCCACCAGTGACCCGGCAACTAGCGGGAGTTACAATGAGCAGTTCTTC.

This clonotype was seen repeatedly, ten times or more. This chain joins TRBV7-6 and TRBJ2-7; a weak D match, TRBD1 (7 bases). The CDR3 covers 13 residues. The V end was cut by 4 bases, the J end by 3 bases, with 10 bases between. Germline values: CDR1 SGHVS, CDR2 FNYEAQ. The CDR3 spells CASSSQGGYEQYF. The DNA of the CDR3 is TGTGCCAGCAGCTCTCAGGGGGGCTACGAGCAGTACTTC.

This clonotype occurred a few times. Compared with germline, one end of the junction differs, possibly owing to a read error. The chain combines TRBV6-5 with TRBJ2-4; D not resolved. This CDR3 has 12 residues. Germline V gene sequence: CDR1 MNHEY, CDR2 SVGAGI. CDR3 nucleotide sequence: TGTGCCAGCAGTGACTCTATAAACATTCAGTACTTC. Its protein is CASSDSINIQYF.

Worth noting for this clonotype: The junction departs from germline at one end; a sequencing error may be responsible. This rearrangement joins TRBV7-6 to TRBJ2-5; unclear D gene. Germline V gene lookup returns CDR1 SGHVS and CDR2 FNYEAQ. This CDR3 is 13 amino acids long. The CDR3 nucleotides read TGTGCCAACAGCTTGGGGATGGAAGAGACCCAGTACTTC. Its translation is CANSLGMEETQYF. The entire variable domain, with the rest obtained from reference TRBV7-6 and TRBJ2-5, is as follows: GAGVSQSPRYKVTKRGQDVALRCDPISGHVSLYWYRQALGQGPEFLTYFNYEAQQDKSGLPNDRFSAERPEGSISTLTIQRTEQRDSAMYRCANSLGMEETQYFGPGTRLLVL.

This clonotype was detected many times. The chain is built from TRBV29-1 and TRBJ1-4; D call uncertain. The CDR3 has 13 residues. V was cut by 4 bases and J by 5 bases, with 11 bases left in between. From germline, CDR1 is SQVTM and CDR2 ANQGSEA. CDR3 in DNA: TGCAGCGTTGTGCAGCAGGCCAATGAAAAACTGTTTTTT. It yields the protein CSVVQQANEKLFF.

This clonotype was seen repeatedly, ten times or more. V gene TRBV2 combines with J gene TRBJ1-1, with D possibly TRBD1 on 6 matching bases. CDR1 is SNHLY and CDR2 is FYNNEI in the germline V gene. Between the trimmed V and J ends, which lost 6 bases and 1 base, there was a span of 6 bases. The CDR3 sequence is 12 residues long. This CDR3 reads CASRGQNTEAFF. Written as DNA, the CDR3 is TGTGCCAGCAGGGGACAGAACACTGAAGCTTTCTTT. The complete variable domain, with remaining parts taken from reference TRBV2 and TRBJ1-1, reads EPEVTQTPSHQVTQMGQEVILRCVPISNHLYFYWYRQILGQKVEFLVSFYNNEISEKSEIFDDQFSVERPDGSNFTLKIRSTKLEDSAMYFCASRGQNTEAFFGQGTRLTVV.

This clonotype was detected many times. CDR3 nucleotides: TGTGCCAGCAGGACAGGGGGGAATCAGCCCCAGCATTTT. Translating gives CASRTGGNQPQHF. The V call is TRBV6-1, the J call TRBJ1-5, with TRBD1 matching 9 bases. Germline trimming cut 6 bases from V and 4 bases from J; bases unmatched to any gene: 1. The CDR3 has 13 residues. Germline-derived CDR1 and CDR2 are MNHNS and SASEGT.

This clonotype has at least ten counts. J is TRBJ2-3 and V is TRBV7-6; TRBD2 might be the D (5 bases). The CDR3 is 15 amino acids. Trimming stripped 0 bases from V and 2 bases from J, with 9 bases between. Germline CDR1 and CDR2: SGHVS and FNYEAQ. The CDR3 region has the DNA TGTGCCAGCAGCTTAGCCGGCGGGTCCACAGATACGCAGTATTTT. Its translation is CASSLAGGSTDTQYF.